These 8 T cell receptor beta chains share one sample of origin, sequenced in a study of control samples from healthy donors and cancer patients (dated by TCRdb to the early 2020s). Library generation was performed with the immunoSEQ multiplex PCR assay. Here the immuneACCESS table is served through TCRdb, limited to in-frame sequences with V and J called. Missing clones are a known gap in these copies; in checked studies unresolved V genes cover under half, and the rest lacks a known reason. Across this sample there are some 120,000 clones, with roughly 84% seen only once. The ten largest clones add up to around 9.4% of the sample. Sequenced material: blood. The receptors originated from a man aged 35 to 55 in good health.

This clone appeared once. The CDR3 loop is CASSQEQILNYEQYF. The CDR3 region has the DNA TGTGCCAGCAGCCAAGAACAGATCTTAAACTACGAGCAGTACTTC. The rearrangement uses TRBV3-1 (or the pseudogene TRBV3-2) and TRBJ2-7; no reliable D call. Trimming removed 0 bases at V and 3 bases at J, with 12 bases between. From germline, CDR1 is LGHDT and CDR2 YNNKEL (reference sequence). The CDR3 runs to 15 residues.

This chain uses TRBV25-1 with TRBJ2-3; 7 bases match TRBD1. The CDR3 loop spans 17 amino acids. Trimming removed 6 bases from V and 0 bases from J; junction bases left unmatched: 12. Germline V gene data show CDR1 as MGHDK and CDR2 as SYGVNS. Here the CDR3 reads CASSRGGTGVSTDTQYF. CDR3 bases: TGTGCCAGCAGCAGAGGGGGAACAGGGGTTAGCACAGATACGCAGTATTTT.

This chain connects TRBV5-1 to TRBJ2-5, with 9 positions matching TRBD2. This CDR3 spans 14 amino acids. J lost 3 bases, V lost 0 bases, and 0 bases had no gene match. Germline values: CDR1 SGHRS, CDR2 YFSETQ. The CDR3 nucleotides read TGCGCCAGCAGCTTGGGCGGGGGGGAAGAGACCCAGTACTTC. Translated, it gives CASSLGGGEETQYF. The variable domain in full, completed from reference TRBV5-1 and TRBJ2-5, reads KAGVTQTPRYLIKTRGQQVTLSCSPISGHRSVSWYQQTPGQGLQFLFEYFSETQRNKGNFPGRFSGRQFSNSRSEMNVSTLELGDSALYLCASSLGGGEETQYFGPGTRLLVL.

The chain uses TRBV9 and TRBJ1-3, with D perhaps TRBD1 (5 bases). Trimming removed 0 bases at V and 4 bases at J, with 17 bases between. The germline gives CDR1 SGDLS, CDR2 YYNGEE. The CDR3 extends over 17 amino acids. CDR3 in DNA: TGTGCCAGCAGCGTAGGGGTGGGGCAGGGCGAAGGAAACACCATATATTTT. This gives the protein CASSVGVGQGEGNTIYF.

The V gene is TRBV7-9, the J gene TRBJ1-3; TRBD1 might be the D (6 bases). Germline assignment: CDR1 SEHNR and CDR2 FQNEAQ (reference sequence). CDR3 length: 16 residues. The V gene lost 0 bases and the J gene lost 0 bases, with 9 bases spanning the gap. The CDR3: CASSLAPTGSGNTIYF. CDR3 DNA sequence: TGTGCCAGCAGCTTAGCCCCGACAGGCTCTGGAAACACCATATATTTT.

The chain combines TRBV18 with TRBJ2-7; 9 nucleotides align to TRBD1. CDR1 and CDR2 from the germline V gene are KGHSH and LQKENI. V shed 7 bases and J 1 base; nucleotides not matched to a gene: 2. The CDR3 contains 13 residues. The chain's CDR3 is CASLGQGSYEQYF. The CDR3, as DNA: TGTGCCAGCTTGGGACAGGGTTCCTACGAGCAGTACTTC.

This sequence joins TRBV5-1 and TRBJ2-1; TRBD1 matches 12 bases. Germline lookup yields CDR1 SGHRS and CDR2 YFSETQ. V lost 6 bases and J lost 7; bases outside the gene matches: 5. This CDR3 contains 14 residues. The CDR3 DNA is TGCGCCAGCAATTGGGACAGGGGGCAGAATGAGCAGTTCTTC. Protein sequence: CASNWDRGQNEQFF.

The CDR3 loop is CASSVGLAGDNEQFF. CDR3 sequence (DNA): TGTGCCAGTAGTGTGGGACTAGCGGGGGACAATGAGCAGTTCTTC. This sequence joins TRBV19 and TRBJ2-1, with 14 bases fitting TRBD2. V lost 5 bases and J lost 5; bases outside the gene matches: 2. This CDR3 has 15 amino acids. Per germline, CDR1 LNHDA and CDR2 SQIVND (reference sequence).